One and the same sample provided the 19 T cell receptor beta chains below, sequenced in a study of blood T cell repertoires in COVID-19. The repertoire was sequenced with immunoSEQ multiplex PCR; TCRdb's copy has only in-frame clones and lacks some. The sample lists 350,000 to 450,000 clones; about 89% were seen once. Sequencing was carried out using PBMCs or T cells enriched from blood (not recorded which). All receptors derive from a woman between 40 and 55 years old who had been exposed to COVID-19.

The chain links TRBV20-1 to TRBJ1-2, with D unclear. Germline V gene lookup returns CDR1 DFQATT and CDR2 SNEGSKA (reference sequence). V gave up 0 bases and J gave up 9 bases, with 5 bases separating them. This CDR3 contains 10 residues. CDR3 sequence: CSARDESYTF. As DNA, the CDR3 is TGCAGTGCTAGAGATGAGAGCTACACCTTC.

This chain joins TRBV5-1 and TRBJ2-3, with D possibly matching TRBD1 (5 bases). The germline CDR1 and CDR2 sequences are SGHRS and YFSETQ. Trimming stripped 2 bases from V and 0 bases from J, with 7 bases between. The CDR3 extends over 14 amino acids. The CDR3 sequence: CASSFGASTDTQYF. The CDR3 nucleotides are TGCGCCAGCAGCTTTGGGGCTAGCACAGATACGCAGTATTTT.

The chain combines TRBV19 with TRBJ1-3, with D maybe TRBD1 (5 bases). Germline loops: CDR1 LNHDA, CDR2 SQIVND (reference sequence). V dropped 7 bases and J dropped 2 bases, with 12 bases sitting between them. CDR3 size: 14 residues. The CDR3 protein is CASTEGFAGNTIYF. The CDR3, as DNA: TGTGCCAGTACGGAGGGGTTTGCTGGAAACACCATATATTTT.

CDR3 DNA: TGCGCCAGTCATGACGGGGCGGGAGGGCGGTCCTACGAGCAGTACTTC. It codes for CASHDGAGGRSYEQYF. The chain has TRBV10-2 and TRBJ2-7, with 9 positions matching TRBD2. The V segment lost 9 bases and the J segment 1 base; nucleotides outside the gene matches: 13. Germline V lookup: CDR1 WSHSY, CDR2 SAAADI. The CDR3 has 16 residues.

The V gene is TRBV30, the J gene TRBJ1-2, with a possible D match to TRBD1 (6 bases). The CDR3 extends over 15 amino acids. CDR1 is GTSNPN, CDR2 SVGIG, per germline (reference sequence). With 0 bases removed from V and 8 bases from J, the gap between germline ends came to 19 bases. CDR3 in amino acids: CAWSVLRQGNMGYTF. DNA for the CDR3: TGTGCCTGGAGTGTACTCCGCCAGGGGAATATGGGCTACACCTTC.

This chain links TRBV7-2 with TRBJ1-2, with a possible D match to TRBD1 (5 bases). This CDR3 is 14 amino acids long. Germline V gene lookup returns CDR1 SGHTA and CDR2 FQGNSA. Trimming removed 7 bases from V and 4 bases from J, with 16 bases in between. The CDR3 reads CASNPQGRSYGYTF. CDR3 nucleotide sequence: TGTGCCAGCAACCCTCAGGGTAGAAGCTATGGCTACACCTTC.

Remarks on this clone: The identical CDR3 is also encoded by other nucleotide sequences in the sample. The chain links TRBV5-4 to TRBJ1-2, with TRBD1 identical over 8 bases. The CDR3 loop spans 14 amino acids. Germline V gene sequence: CDR1 SGHNT, CDR2 YYREEE (reference sequence). Trimming took 4 bases from V and 4 from J; bases not matched to a gene: 6. In DNA form, the CDR3 reads TGTGCCAGCAGCCCGGGACAGGAGATCTATGGCTACACCTTC. It encodes CASSPGQEIYGYTF.

This chain connects TRBV5-1 to TRBJ1-1, with D maybe TRBD1 (5 bases). V was shortened by 4 bases and J by 6 bases, with 16 bases between the two germline ends. CDR1 is SGHRS, CDR2 YFSETQ, per germline. The CDR3 is 14 amino acids. The CDR3 region is CASSPMGGVPEAFF. The CDR3 DNA reads as TGCGCCAGCAGCCCTATGGGAGGGGTACCTGAAGCTTTCTTT.

As concerns this clone: The limits of the CDR3 on the DNA are not certain, so only TCRdb's listed CDR3 is given. The V gene is TRBV18, the J gene TRBJ2-5; the table assigns TRBD1, which was not confirmed against the DNA. The V gene's germline CDR1 is KGHSH and CDR2 LQKENI. The CDR3 comprises 18 residues, both ends counted. The CDR3 protein is CASAGTGISSGRGSGQYF.

A remark on this clone: The identical CDR3 is also encoded by other nucleotide sequences in the sample. The chain combines TRBV10-3 with TRBJ1-1, with 9 bases matching TRBD1. There are 14 residues in the CDR3. J gave up 2 bases and V 6 bases, and 4 bases lay outside the gene matches. Looked up from germline, CDR1 is ENHRY and CDR2 is SYGVKD. The CDR3 protein is CAISQGQGNTEAFF. Written as DNA, the CDR3 is TGTGCCATCAGCCAGGGACAGGGAAACACTGAAGCTTTCTTT.

The chain joins TRBV7-9 to TRBJ1-2; D might be TRBD1 (6 bases). This CDR3 contains 14 residues. Germline V gives CDR1 SEHNR, CDR2 FQNEAQ (reference sequence). V was shortened by 1 base and J by 4 bases, with 10 bases between the two germline ends. Here the CDR3 reads CASSLEGVFYGYTF. In nucleotides, the CDR3 is TGTGCCAGCAGCTTAGAGGGGGTATTCTATGGCTACACCTTC. The full variable domain, rest sourced from reference TRBV7-9 and TRBJ1-2, is DTGVSQNPRHKITKRGQNVTFRCDPISEHNRLYWYRQTLGQGPEFLTYFQNEAQLEKSRLLSDRFSAERPKGSFSTLEIQRTEQGDSAMYLCASSLEGVFYGYTFGSGTRLTVV.

This chain uses TRBV7-2 with TRBJ2-5, with TRBD1 identical over 8 bases. The V gene end was trimmed by 4 bases and the J gene end by 3 bases; junction bases not matched to a gene: 4. This CDR3 contains 14 residues. The V gene's germline CDR1 is SGHTA and CDR2 FQGNSA. CDR3 in DNA: TGTGCCAGCAGCTCGACAGGGGTGAAAGAGACCCAGTACTTC. It yields the protein CASSSTGVKETQYF.

The V gene is TRBV29-1, the J gene TRBJ1-2; 7 bases match TRBD1. Trimming removed 4 bases from V and 1 base from J; junction bases left unmatched: 9. This CDR3 is built from 15 residues. In germline, CDR1 is SQVTM, CDR2 ANQGSEA. In nucleotides, the CDR3 is TGCAGCGTTGTAGTGGACAGGAGACATAACTATGGCTACACCTTC. Translating it yields CSVVVDRRHNYGYTF.

CDR3 sequence (DNA): TGTGCCAGCAGTACCTTAGCGGGGAGCCGCACAGATACGCAGTATTTT. This gives the protein CASSTLAGSRTDTQYF. The gene calls are TRBV6-4 and TRBJ2-3; 8 positions match TRBD2. Germline values: CDR1 MRHNA, CDR2 SNTAGT. The CDR3 is made up of 16 amino acids. With V trimmed by 5 bases and J by 1 base, 8 bases remained unmatched.

V usage is TRBV3-1 (or the pseudogene TRBV3-2) and J usage is TRBJ2-2; D is unclear. The germline V gene encodes CDR1 LGHDT and CDR2 YNNKEL (reference sequence). The CDR3 has 15 residues. Trimming stripped 3 bases from V and 6 bases from J, with 14 bases between. The CDR3 loop is CASSQPFGGSGELFF. CDR3 in DNA: TGTGCCAGCAGCCAGCCCTTCGGCGGCTCCGGGGAGCTGTTTTTT.

The rearrangement links TRBV30 to TRBJ1-6; 7 positions match TRBD1. Germline trimming cut 5 bases from V and 14 bases from J; bases unmatched to any gene: 3. The germline V gene encodes CDR1 GTSNPN and CDR2 SVGIG (reference sequence). The CDR3 length is 10 residues. As DNA, the CDR3 is TGTGCCTGGGGAGGGGGCGCCCTCCACTTT. Protein product: CAWGGGALHF.

The gene calls are TRBV30 and TRBJ2-3; D perhaps matches TRBD2 (5 bases). From germline, CDR1 is GTSNPN and CDR2 SVGIG (reference sequence). The CDR3 runs to 13 residues. The V and J ends lost 4 bases and 3 bases respectively, with 11 bases between them. CDR3 in amino acids: CAWNSVGTDTQYF. CDR3 bases: TGTGCCTGGAATAGCGTGGGTACAGATACGCAGTATTTT.

This rearrangement joins TRBV6-1 to TRBJ1-1; TRBD1 agrees at 7 bases. The CDR3 has 17 amino acids. CDR1 is MNHNS, CDR2 SASEGT, per germline. Losses at the gene ends were 3 bases for V and 3 bases for J; bases not matched to a gene: 13. Here the CDR3 DNA reads TGTGCCAGCAGTGACGGAGAGGACAGGATCCGTGACACTGAAGCTTTCTTT. Protein product: CASSDGEDRIRDTEAFF.

The rearrangement uses TRBV5-6 and TRBJ2-7; 8 positions match TRBD2. J was trimmed by 6 bases and V by 3 bases; bases with no gene match: 2. Germline V gene lookup returns CDR1 SGHDT and CDR2 YYEEEE. CDR3 length: 12 residues. This chain's CDR3 is CASSSSGGEQYF. CDR3 coding DNA: TGTGCCAGCAGCTCCAGCGGGGGCGAGCAGTACTTC.